These 13 T cell receptor beta chains came from one sample sequenced in a study of T cell responses to AZD1222 COVID-19 vaccine. The method was immunoSEQ multiplex PCR; TCRdb's version includes in-frame clones alone and lacks a portion of them. The repertoire holds around 250,000 clones, with 90% to 95% as singletons. The specimen was peripheral blood, collected on day 0 of AZD1222 vaccination. The source is an adult in good health.

The J gene is TRBJ2-7, the V gene TRBV5-6; 8 bases fit TRBD1. CDR3 length: 13 amino acids. Germline V gene data show CDR1 as SGHDT and CDR2 as YYEEEE. V was pared by 1 base and J by 6 bases, with 3 bases of the junction left unmatched. The CDR3 nucleotides are TGTGCCAGCAGCTTGAGACAGGGGATCGAGCAGTACTTC. Translation: CASSLRQGIEQYF. The variable domain in full, completed from reference TRBV5-6 and TRBJ2-7, reads DAGVTQSPTHLIKTRGQQVTLRCSPKSGHDTVSWYQQALGQGPQFIFQYYEEEERQRGNFPDRFSGHQFPNYSSELNVNALLLGDSALYLCASSLRQGIEQYFGPGTRLTVT.

The chain employs TRBV6-5 and TRBJ2-1; 8 nucleotides agree with TRBD2. The CDR3 loop spans 16 amino acids. After removal of 2 bases from V and 2 bases from J, the junction contained 5 bases not matched to a gene. Germline loops: CDR1 MNHEY, CDR2 SVGAGI. The CDR3 here is CASSYGLAGAYNEQFF. In DNA form, the CDR3 reads TGTGCCAGCAGTTACGGGCTAGCGGGTGCCTACAATGAGCAGTTCTTC.

V gene TRBV6-5 combines with J gene TRBJ2-3; 12 bases line up with TRBD2. The CDR3 spans 15 residues. J gave up 8 bases and V 6 bases, and 9 bases lay outside the gene matches. The germline V gene encodes CDR1 MNHEY and CDR2 SVGAGI. As DNA, the CDR3 is TGTGCCAGCAGATCTAGCGGGAGGGCCAGGGGTACGCAGTATTTT. It codes for CASRSSGRARGTQYF.

The gene calls are TRBV5-6 and TRBJ1-5; a weak D match, TRBD1 (6 bases). The CDR3 consists of 11 residues. In germline, CDR1 is SGHDT, CDR2 YYEEEE. V lost 5 bases and J 16 bases, leaving 16 bases between the germline ends. This chain's CDR3 is CASRATGRPHF. DNA for the CDR3: TGTGCCAGCAGAGCGACAGGCCGGCCCCATTTT.

The rearrangement joins TRBV5-8 to TRBJ1-1; D remains unclear. CDR1 and CDR2 (germline): SGHTS, YDEGEE. Trimming cost V 7 bases and J 1 base, with 14 bases left between them. The CDR3 sequence is 14 residues long. The CDR3 spells CASPESRENTEAFF. In DNA, the CDR3 is TGTGCCAGCCCCGAGAGCCGGGAGAACACTGAAGCTTTCTTT.

The CDR3 is CASTLQDNTNEKLFF. The CDR3 DNA follows: TGTGCCAGCACCCTACAGGACAACACTAATGAAAAACTGTTTTTT. The chain couples TRBV7-9 to TRBJ1-4; possibly TRBD1 for D (5 bases). Trimming removed 7 bases at V and 2 bases at J, with 14 bases between. This CDR3 spans 15 amino acids. Germline CDR1 SEHNR, CDR2 FQNEAQ (reference sequence).

The V and J genes are TRBV2 and TRBJ1-6; 7 positions match TRBD1. The length of the CDR3 is 13 residues. Germline CDR1 SNHLY, CDR2 FYNNEI. V shed 6 bases and J 7 bases; nucleotides not matched to a gene: 3. The CDR3 DNA follows: TGTGCCAGCAGGACAGGGTTAAATTCACCCCTCCACTTT. Translating it yields CASRTGLNSPLHF.

The chain combines TRBV5-1 with TRBJ1-2; D may be TRBD1 (5 bases). The CDR3 consists of 15 residues. Germline V gene sequence: CDR1 SGHRS, CDR2 YFSETQ. With 4 bases removed from V and 3 bases from J, the gap between germline ends came to 16 bases. CDR3: CASSPGQLSDYGYTF. The DNA for the CDR3 is TGCGCCAGCAGCCCTGGACAACTCTCTGACTATGGCTACACCTTC.

The J gene is TRBJ2-3, the V gene TRBV19; a weak D match, TRBD2 (6 bases). The CDR3 sequence is 10 residues long. The V end was cut by 8 bases, the J end by 11 bases, with 11 bases between. CDR1 and CDR2 from the germline V gene are LNHDA and SQIVND (reference sequence). The chain's CDR3 is CASSEGRQYF. For the CDR3, the DNA is TGTGCCAGTTCGGAGGGGAGGCAGTATTTT. The full variable domain, rest sourced from reference TRBV19 and TRBJ2-3, is DGGITQSPKYLFRKEGQNVTLSCEQNLNHDAMYWYRQDPGQGLRLIYYSQIVNDFQKGDIAEGYSVSREKKESFPLTVTSAQKNPTAFYLCASSEGRQYFGPGTRLTVL.

This clone was seen a few times. J is TRBJ1-1 and V is TRBV28; tentative D call: TRBD1 (6 bases). The CDR3 has 15 amino acids. V was pared by 1 base and J by 6 bases, with 15 bases between. Germline loops: CDR1 MDHEN, CDR2 SYDVKM. The CDR3 loop is CASSLSTGLGAEAFF. As DNA, the CDR3 is TGTGCCAGCAGTTTATCGACAGGTCTAGGGGCTGAAGCTTTCTTT.

This sequence joins TRBV2 and TRBJ1-3; TRBD1 aligns across 7 bases. The trim removed 11 bases at V and 2 bases at J, leaving 9 bases unmatched. The CDR3 loop spans 14 amino acids. Per germline, CDR1 SNHLY and CDR2 FYNNEI. CDR3 DNA sequence: TGTGCCCCAGGATTGGACAGGACTGGAAACACCATATATTTT. The encoded protein is CAPGLDRTGNTIYF.

V gene TRBV19 combines with J gene TRBJ2-7; TRBD2 matches at 8 bases. The CDR3 covers 14 residues. CDR1 is LNHDA, CDR2 SQIVND, per germline (reference sequence). The V and J ends lost 9 bases and 3 bases, in that order; junction bases with no gene match: 10. CDR3 sequence reads: CARPPGTRDYEQYF. As DNA, the CDR3 is TGTGCCAGACCCCCGGGGACTAGAGACTACGAGCAGTACTTC.

Comments on this clone: Within the sample, other DNA sequences also encode this same CDR3. The rearrangement links TRBV28 to TRBJ2-7; D may be TRBD2 (5 bases). Germline V gene data show CDR1 as MDHEN and CDR2 as SYDVKM. The V and J ends lost 5 bases and 3 bases respectively, with 8 bases between them. CDR3 size: 12 residues. Here the CDR3 reads CASSRGYYEQYF. The CDR3 DNA follows: TGTGCCAGCAGTCGCGGGTACTACGAGCAGTACTTC.